Shown below are 18 T cell receptor beta chains from a single sample sequenced in a study of identical twins (TCRdb year 2016). The protocol used for the library was 5' RACE. Data came from an Illumina HiSeq 2000. TCRdb's own reprocessing of the public reads used fastp at Q25 and MiXCR and kept productive beta chains. Each entry merges the rows of one CDR3 protein and shows their most common DNA and genes. The sample includes approximately 890,000 distinct CDR3 sequences, with roughly 12% observed a single time. About 1.5% of the sample belongs to the ten largest clones. The sample was also reused in another study, on yellow fever vaccine responses in identical twins.

Specimen: PBMCs. The receptors here all came from a woman aged 18-30 years in good health.

This clonotype was seen many times. This chain connects TRBV5-1 to TRBJ1-2; D remains ambiguous. The CDR3 length is 13 residues. Germline CDR1 and CDR2: SGHRS and YFSETQ. V was cut by 5 bases and J by 4 bases, with 12 bases left in between. This chain's CDR3 is CASSLSYTYGYTF. DNA of the CDR3: TGCGCCAGCAGTCTAAGTTATACCTATGGCTACACCTTC.

The rearrangement joins TRBV7-9 to TRBJ2-1; TRBD1 matches 7 bases. The CDR3 runs 15 residues. J lost 1 base, V lost 7 bases, and 7 bases had no gene match. CDR1 is SEHNR, CDR2 FQNEAQ, per germline (reference sequence). CDR3 DNA: TGTGCCAGCAACCCGGGACAGAGGTCCTACAATGAGCAGTTCTTC. It yields the protein CASNPGQRSYNEQFF.

This clonotype was counted ten times or more. The rearrangement uses TRBV11-2 and TRBJ2-1; 10 bases align to TRBD2. Germline CDR1 is SGHAT and CDR2 is FQNNGV. J gave up 5 bases and V 3 bases, and 7 bases lay outside the gene matches. The CDR3 has 16 residues. Here the CDR3 reads CASSFEIAGGNNEQFF. CDR3 coding DNA: TGTGCCAGCAGCTTTGAAATAGCGGGGGGTAACAATGAGCAGTTCTTC.

The V call is TRBV12-3 or TRBV12-4, the J call TRBJ2-2; either TRBD1 or TRBD2 may fit D (5 bases each). Trimming removed 5 bases from V and 6 bases from J, with 13 bases in between. This CDR3 is built from 14 residues. The CDR3 sequence is CASSPMGPAGELFF. In nucleotides, the CDR3 is TGTGCCAGCAGTCCGATGGGACCAGCCGGGGAGCTGTTTTTT.

The chain uses TRBV29-1 and TRBJ2-1; D unresolved. Germline assignment: CDR1 SQVTM and CDR2 ANQGSEA. Trimming cost V 6 bases and J 7 bases, with 4 bases left between them. CDR3 length: 9 amino acids. The CDR3 region has the DNA TGCAGCGTGTGGAATGAGCAGTTCTTC. Its protein is CSVWNEQFF.

This clonotype was picked up many times. The chain combines TRBV12-3 or TRBV12-4 with TRBJ2-7; D is possibly TRBD2 (6 bases). V lost 3 bases, J lost 4 bases, and 10 bases lay in between. This CDR3 spans 13 amino acids. The CDR3 DNA follows: TGTGCCAGCAGTTTCGGAGGGCGGTACGAGCAGTACGTC. Translation: CASSFGGRYEQYV.

This clonotype was detected a few times. This rearrangement joins TRBV2 to TRBJ2-1, with TRBD2 identical over 15 bases. The CDR3 is 20 amino acids. After removal of 6 bases from V and 0 bases from J, the junction contained 12 bases not matched to a gene. Germline CDR1 reads SNHLY; CDR2 reads FYNNEI. DNA for the CDR3: TGTGCCAGCAGCGACCCGGGACTAGCGGGAGGCCCGAGCTCCTACAATGAGCAGTTCTTC. This gives the protein CASSDPGLAGGPSSYNEQFF.

The genes are TRBV25-1 and TRBJ1-1; D not certain. CDR3 length: 13 amino acids. V dropped 7 bases and J dropped 4 bases, with 13 bases sitting between them. The germline gives CDR1 MGHDK, CDR2 SYGVNS. CDR3 region: CASNAARSTEAFF. CDR3 nucleotide sequence: TGTGCCAGCAATGCGGCTAGGAGCACTGAAGCTTTCTTT. Supplemented by reference TRBV25-1 and TRBJ1-1, the full variable domain reads EADIYQTPRYLVIGTGKKITLECSQTMGHDKMYWYQQDPGMELHLIHYSYGVNSTEKGDLSSESTVSRIRTEHFPLTLESARPSHTSQYLCASNAARSTEAFFGQGTRLTVV.

The chain links TRBV10-2 to TRBJ2-7; 9 nucleotides line up with TRBD2. The germline V gene has CDR1 WSHSY and CDR2 SAAADI. With 6 bases clipped from V and 2 bases from J, the junction kept 5 bases outside the gene matches. The CDR3 spans 14 residues. CDR3 sequence (DNA): TGCGCCAGCAGGGATAGCGGGGGAACCTACGAGCAGTACGTC. It codes for CASRDSGGTYEQYV.

This clonotype was counted many times. This chain uses TRBV12-3 or TRBV12-4 with TRBJ1-1, with D possibly matching TRBD1 (5 bases). V gave up 2 bases and J gave up 3 bases, with 16 bases separating them. The CDR3 is made up of 16 amino acids. This chain's CDR3 is CASSLNAWGSDTEAFF. The CDR3 DNA sequence: TGTGCCAGCAGTTTAAACGCTTGGGGGTCGGACACTGAAGCTTTCTTT.

This clonotype was counted ten times or more. The chain joins TRBV7-9 to TRBJ1-4; TRBD1 is a possible D gene (6 bases). CDR1 and CDR2 from the germline V gene are SEHNR and FQNEAQ (reference sequence). CDR3 length: 16 amino acids. Trimming pared 7 bases from V and 0 bases from J, leaving 15 bases between. Here the CDR3 DNA reads TGTGCCAGCACCCGCACAGGGCGTGCAACTAATGAAAAACTGTTTTTT. Amino acids: CASTRTGRATNEKLFF.

A few counts support this clonotype. This rearrangement joins TRBV28 to TRBJ1-5; D not resolved. The CDR3 runs 14 residues. Trimming left V 6 bases short and J 0 bases short, with 9 bases between. CDR1 and CDR2 from the germline V gene are MDHEN and SYDVKM. CDR3 loop: CASRDVYSNQPQHF. CDR3 nucleotide sequence: TGTGCCAGCAGGGACGTCTATAGCAATCAGCCCCAGCATTTT.

The CDR3 nucleotides are TGTGCCAGCAGGGGGGCCCAGACCGAGCAGTTCTTC. Translation: CASRGAQTEQFF. The V gene is TRBV2, the J gene TRBJ2-1; D might be TRBD1 (6 bases). V gave up 6 bases and J gave up 10 bases, with 13 bases separating them. The CDR3 length is 12 residues. Per germline, CDR1 SNHLY and CDR2 FYNNEI.

This clonotype was counted only a few times. The J gene is TRBJ1-1, the V gene TRBV11-2; D remains ambiguous. Germline loops: CDR1 SGHAT, CDR2 FQNNGV. The length of the CDR3 is 14 residues. V was clipped by 3 bases and J by 3 bases, with 11 bases between them. Written as DNA, the CDR3 is TGTGCCAGCAGCTTTAAAGTTGGGTACACTGAAGCTTTCTTT. Protein: CASSFKVGYTEAFF.

CDR3 nucleotide sequence: TGTGCCAGCAGCTTAATATCGGGACAACCTAGCACAGATACGCAGTATTTT. Amino acids: CASSLISGQPSTDTQYF. The V call is TRBV7-9, the J call TRBJ2-3; the D gene is possibly TRBD1 (6 bases). Germline CDR1 is SEHNR and CDR2 is FQNEAQ (reference sequence). V lost 2 bases to trimming and J lost 0 bases, with 15 bases between them. The CDR3 is 17 residues long.

This clonotype has ten or more counts. The chain is built from TRBV24-1 and TRBJ2-1, with D possibly matching TRBD1 (5 bases). The germline V and J ends were trimmed by 4 bases and 7 bases, with 10 bases remaining between them. CDR3 length equals 13 residues. CDR1 and CDR2 (germline): KGHDR, SFDVKD. CDR3 sequence (DNA): TGTGCCACCAGTGACACCAAGGGGAATGAGCAGTTCTTC. This encodes CATSDTKGNEQFF.

V and J are TRBV6-1 and TRBJ2-5; 8 nucleotides match TRBD2. The germline V gene has CDR1 MNHNS and CDR2 SASEGT. This CDR3 spans 16 amino acids. J lost 1 base, V lost 6 bases, and 10 bases had no gene match. CDR3 bases: TGTGCCAGCAGGCCCCCGCTAGCGGGTTTCCAAGAGACCCAGTACTTC. Translating gives CASRPPLAGFQETQYF.

This clonotype showed up just a few times. The chain joins TRBV10-3 to TRBJ2-1; TRBD1 is a possible D gene (6 bases). The germline V gene has CDR1 ENHRY and CDR2 SYGVKD. The length of the CDR3 is 13 residues. Trimming left V 2 bases short and J 4 bases short, with 6 bases between. CDR3 sequence reads: CAISETGYNEQFF. CDR3 DNA: TGTGCCATCAGTGAGACAGGGTACAATGAGCAGTTCTTC.